In its sample, the clone carrying this T cell receptor beta chain was seen a few times. As yet, its antigen is unknown. Library construction for TCR beta used iRepertoire HTBI primers and Arm-PCR of CDR3 regions. TCRdb re-called the multiplex PCR reads through MiXCR, storing one row per CDR3 protein. The table records more than 400,000 distinct CDR3 sequences, over 15% of them present only once. The data belong to a study of regulatory T cells in long-lasting Graves disease. General study results and limits: Fewer public clonotypes were shared by new patients (under 1,000) than by persistent patients (around 2,900). The TCR repertoire of persistent Graves' patients was less diverse than that of newly diagnosed ones.

The CDR3 has 14 amino acids. Germline V gene sequence: CDR1 MDHEN, CDR2 SYDVKM. Trimming removed 3 bases from V and 1 base from J, with 6 bases in between. Specified time point: newly diagnosed GD, antithyroid drugs for less than 3 months. Researchers made the TCR library from RNA that was extracted from PBMCs. The sample was also linked to a second study, of T cells in Graves' hyperthyroidism and ophthalmopathy. That source notes: Absent ophthalmopathy progression within 18 months defined stable Graves' hyperthyroidism.

The origin of this receptor is a woman under 40 with Graves disease. Sequencing was performed on peripheral blood mononuclear cells (PBMCs), taken at new diagnosis, from a patient treated with antithyroid drugs. The chain combines TRBV28 with TRBJ2-2; D is undetermined. CDR3 region: CASSFPGNTGELFF. In nucleotides, the CDR3 is TGTGCCAGCAGTTTTCCGGGGAACACCGGGGAGCTGTTTTTT.